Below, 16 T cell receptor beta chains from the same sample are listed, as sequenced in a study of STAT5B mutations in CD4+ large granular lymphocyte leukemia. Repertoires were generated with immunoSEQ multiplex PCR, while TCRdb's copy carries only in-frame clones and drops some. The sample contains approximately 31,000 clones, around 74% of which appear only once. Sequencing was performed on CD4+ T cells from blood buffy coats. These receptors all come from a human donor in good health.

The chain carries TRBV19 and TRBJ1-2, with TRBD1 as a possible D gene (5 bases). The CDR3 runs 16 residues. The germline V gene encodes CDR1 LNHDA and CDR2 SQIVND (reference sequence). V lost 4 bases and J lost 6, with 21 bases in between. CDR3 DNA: TGTGCCAGTAGTACTTTGGGGACTCAGGACCGAGATGGCTACACCTTC. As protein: CASSTLGTQDRDGYTF.

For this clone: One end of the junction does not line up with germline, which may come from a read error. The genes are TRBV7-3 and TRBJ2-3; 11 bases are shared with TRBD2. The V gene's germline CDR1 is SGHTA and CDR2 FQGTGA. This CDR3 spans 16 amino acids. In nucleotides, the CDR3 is TGTGCCAGCAGCTCGGGACTAGCGGACCACACAAATACGCAGTATTTT. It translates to CASSSGLADHTNTQYF.

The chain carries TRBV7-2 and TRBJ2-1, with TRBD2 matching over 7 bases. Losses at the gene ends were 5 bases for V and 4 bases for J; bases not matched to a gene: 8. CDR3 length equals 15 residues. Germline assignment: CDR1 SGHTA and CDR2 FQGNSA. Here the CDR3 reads CASSAGSGTYNEQFF. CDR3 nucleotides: TGTGCCAGCAGCGCCGGGAGCGGGACTTACAATGAGCAGTTCTTC.

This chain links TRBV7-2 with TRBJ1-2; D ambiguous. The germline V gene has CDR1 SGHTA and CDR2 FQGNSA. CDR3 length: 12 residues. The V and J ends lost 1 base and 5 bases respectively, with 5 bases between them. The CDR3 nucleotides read TGTGCCAGCAGCTTAGTGGGGTATGGCTACACCTTC. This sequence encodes CASSLVGYGYTF.

CDR3 loop: CASSVDRGRGGYTF. The CDR3 nucleotides are TGTGCCAGCAGTGTGGACAGGGGGCGAGGTGGCTACACCTTC. The chain employs TRBV28 and TRBJ1-2; 11 nucleotides align to TRBD1. The V and J ends lost 5 bases and 7 bases, in that order; junction bases with no gene match: 6. The CDR3 runs 14 residues. The germline CDR1 and CDR2 sequences are MDHEN and SYDVKM.

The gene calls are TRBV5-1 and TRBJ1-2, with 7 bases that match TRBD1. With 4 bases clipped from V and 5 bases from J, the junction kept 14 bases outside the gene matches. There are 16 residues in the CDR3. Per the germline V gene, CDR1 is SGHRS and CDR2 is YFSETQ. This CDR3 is CASSPGLRGQGYGYTF. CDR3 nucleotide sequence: TGCGCCAGCAGCCCCGGTTTAAGGGGGCAAGGGTATGGCTACACCTTC.

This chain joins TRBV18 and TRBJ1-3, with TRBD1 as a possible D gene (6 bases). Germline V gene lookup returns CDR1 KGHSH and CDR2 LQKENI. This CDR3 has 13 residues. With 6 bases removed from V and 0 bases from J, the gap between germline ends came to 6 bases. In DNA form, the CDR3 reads TGTGCCAGCTCGGACAGCTCTGGAAACACCATATATTTT. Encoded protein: CASSDSSGNTIYF.

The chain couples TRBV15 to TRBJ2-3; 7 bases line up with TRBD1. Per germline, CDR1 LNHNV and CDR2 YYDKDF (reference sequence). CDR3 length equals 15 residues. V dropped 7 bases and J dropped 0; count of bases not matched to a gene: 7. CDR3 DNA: TGTGCCACCATGGGGACAGCTCTTAGCACAGATACGCAGTATTTT. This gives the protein CATMGTALSTDTQYF.

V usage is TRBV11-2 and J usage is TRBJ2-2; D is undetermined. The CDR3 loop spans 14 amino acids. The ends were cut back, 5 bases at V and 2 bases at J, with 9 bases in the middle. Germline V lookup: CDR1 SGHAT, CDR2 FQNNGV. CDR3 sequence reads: CASSLRTNTGELFF. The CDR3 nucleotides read TGTGCCAGCAGCCTACGTACAAACACCGGGGAGCTGTTTTTT. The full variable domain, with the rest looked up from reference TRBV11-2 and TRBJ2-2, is EAGVAQSPRYKIIEKRQSVAFWCNPISGHATLYWYQQILGQGPKLLIQFQNNGVVDDSQLPKDRFSAERLKGVDSTLKIQPAKLEDSAVYLCASSLRTNTGELFFGEGSRLTVL.

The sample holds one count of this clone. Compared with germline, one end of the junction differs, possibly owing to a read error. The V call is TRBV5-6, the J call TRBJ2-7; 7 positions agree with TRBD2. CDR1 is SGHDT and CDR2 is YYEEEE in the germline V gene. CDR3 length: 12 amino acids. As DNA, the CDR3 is TGTGCCAGCAGCTGGAAATCGCGGGAGCCGTACTTC. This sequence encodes CASSWKSREPYF.

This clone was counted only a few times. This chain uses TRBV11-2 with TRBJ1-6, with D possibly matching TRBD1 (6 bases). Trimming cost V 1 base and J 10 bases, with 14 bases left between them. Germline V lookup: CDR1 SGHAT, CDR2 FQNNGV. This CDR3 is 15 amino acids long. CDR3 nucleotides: TGTGCCAGCAGCTTAGTAGACAGGTGGAAGTCACCCCTCCACTTT. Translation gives CASSLVDRWKSPLHF.

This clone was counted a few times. CDR3 nucleotides: TGTGCCAGCAGCGAGCGGTGGAGCACAGATACGCAGTATTTT. Translated: CASSERWSTDTQYF. The chain joins TRBV9 to TRBJ2-3; TRBD2 might be the D (5 bases). This CDR3 region has 14 residues. Germline lookup yields CDR1 SGDLS and CDR2 YYNGEE. With 3 bases removed from V and 0 bases from J, the gap between germline ends came to 8 bases.

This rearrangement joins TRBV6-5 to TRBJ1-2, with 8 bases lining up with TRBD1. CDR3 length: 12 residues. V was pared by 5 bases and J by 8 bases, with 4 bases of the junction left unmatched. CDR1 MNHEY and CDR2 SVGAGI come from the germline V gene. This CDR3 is CASSPGGWGYTF. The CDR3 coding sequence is TGTGCCAGCAGTCCAGGGGGCTGGGGCTACACCTTC.

The CDR3 is CASSLALLAGGTNEQFF. The CDR3 bases are TGTGCCAGCAGCTTAGCCCTACTAGCGGGAGGTACCAATGAGCAGTTCTTC. The chain combines TRBV11-2 with TRBJ2-1; 12 nucleotides match TRBD2. The junction had 7 bases not matched to a gene; V was cut back by 1 base and J by 6 bases. CDR1 and CDR2 from the germline V gene are SGHAT and FQNNGV. The CDR3 extends over 17 amino acids. Combining the CDR3 with reference TRBV11-2 and TRBJ2-1 gives the whole variable domain EAGVAQSPRYKIIEKRQSVAFWCNPISGHATLYWYQQILGQGPKLLIQFQNNGVVDDSQLPKDRFSAERLKGVDSTLKIQPAKLEDSAVYLCASSLALLAGGTNEQFFGPGTRLTVL.

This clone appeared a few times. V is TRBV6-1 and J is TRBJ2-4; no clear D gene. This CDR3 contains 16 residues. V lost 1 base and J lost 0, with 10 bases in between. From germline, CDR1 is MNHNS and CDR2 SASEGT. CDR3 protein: CASSEVDTLAKNIQYF. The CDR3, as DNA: TGTGCCAGCAGTGAAGTCGACACTCTAGCCAAAAACATTCAGTACTTC.

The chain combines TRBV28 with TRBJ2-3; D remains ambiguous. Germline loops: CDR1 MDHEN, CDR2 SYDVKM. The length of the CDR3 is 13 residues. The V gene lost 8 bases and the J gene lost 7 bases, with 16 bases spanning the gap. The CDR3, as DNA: TGTGCCAGCGTGGCCCCGGTTCTCTATACGCAGTATTTT. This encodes CASVAPVLYTQYF.